Sequencing of this TCR beta chain was carried out in a study of blood T cell repertoires in COVID-19. Germline CDR1 is SGHTS and CDR2 is YDEGEE. There are 15 residues in the CDR3. V lost 0 bases and J lost 2, with 11 bases in between. This table comes from immunoSEQ multiplex PCR, and its TCRdb copy is limited to in-frame clones, with some not included. The sample comprises 60,000 to 90,000 clones, over 80% of which are singletons, and 4.5% to 7% rests with the top ten. The V gene is TRBV5-8, the J gene TRBJ1-1; D may be TRBD1 (6 bases). Input material: peripheral blood. This TCR was recovered from a man aged 60 to 69 with active or convalescent COVID-19. DNA of the CDR3: TGTGCCAGCAGCTTGGGGGGGCGATTTAACACTGAAGCTTTCTTT. This gives the protein CASSLGGRFNTEAFF.